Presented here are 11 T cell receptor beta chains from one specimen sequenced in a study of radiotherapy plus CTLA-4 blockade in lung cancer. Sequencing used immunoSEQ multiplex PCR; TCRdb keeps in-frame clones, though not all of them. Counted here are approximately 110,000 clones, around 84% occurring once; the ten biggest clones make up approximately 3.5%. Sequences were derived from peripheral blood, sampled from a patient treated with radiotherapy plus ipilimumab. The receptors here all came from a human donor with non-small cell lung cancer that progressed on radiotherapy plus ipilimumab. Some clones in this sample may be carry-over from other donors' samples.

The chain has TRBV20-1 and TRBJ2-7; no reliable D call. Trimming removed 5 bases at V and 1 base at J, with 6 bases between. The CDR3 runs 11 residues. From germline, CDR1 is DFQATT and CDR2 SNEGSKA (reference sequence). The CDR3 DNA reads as TGCAGTGCTCTAACGTCCTACGAGCAGTACTTC. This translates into CSALTSYEQYF.

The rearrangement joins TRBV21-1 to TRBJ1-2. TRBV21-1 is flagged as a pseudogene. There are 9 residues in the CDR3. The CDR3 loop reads CASSPGYTF. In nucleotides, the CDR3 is TGTGCCAGCAGCCCCGGCTACACCTTC.

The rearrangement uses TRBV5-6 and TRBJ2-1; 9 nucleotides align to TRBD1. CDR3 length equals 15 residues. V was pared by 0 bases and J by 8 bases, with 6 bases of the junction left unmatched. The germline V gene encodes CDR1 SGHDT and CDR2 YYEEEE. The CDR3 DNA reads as TGTGCCAGCAGCTTGGGGGACAGGGTCTGGGATGAGCAGTTCTTC. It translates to CASSLGDRVWDEQFF. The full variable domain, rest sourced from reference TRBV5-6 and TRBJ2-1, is DAGVTQSPTHLIKTRGQQVTLRCSPKSGHDTVSWYQQALGQGPQFIFQYYEEEERQRGNFPDRFSGHQFPNYSSELNVNALLLGDSALYLCASSLGDRVWDEQFFGPGTRLTVL.

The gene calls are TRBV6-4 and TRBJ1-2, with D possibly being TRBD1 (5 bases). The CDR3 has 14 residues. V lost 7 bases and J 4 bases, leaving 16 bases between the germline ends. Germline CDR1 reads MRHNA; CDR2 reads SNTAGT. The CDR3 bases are TGTGCCAGCACCAAAGGGGTGGGGTTCTATGGCTACACCTTC. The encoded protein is CASTKGVGFYGYTF.

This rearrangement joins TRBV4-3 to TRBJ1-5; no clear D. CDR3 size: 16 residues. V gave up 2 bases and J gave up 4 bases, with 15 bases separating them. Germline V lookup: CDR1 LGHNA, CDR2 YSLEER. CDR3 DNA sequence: TGCGCCAGCAGCCAACTTCACGGGATCTCTAATCAGCCCCAGCATTTT. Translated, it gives CASSQLHGISNQPQHF.

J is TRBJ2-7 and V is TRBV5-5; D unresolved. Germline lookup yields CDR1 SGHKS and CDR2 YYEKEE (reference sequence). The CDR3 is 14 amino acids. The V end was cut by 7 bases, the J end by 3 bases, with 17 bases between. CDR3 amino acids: CASSRLPANYEQYF. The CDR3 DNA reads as TGTGCCAGCTCCAGGCTGCCAGCTAACTACGAGCAGTACTTC.

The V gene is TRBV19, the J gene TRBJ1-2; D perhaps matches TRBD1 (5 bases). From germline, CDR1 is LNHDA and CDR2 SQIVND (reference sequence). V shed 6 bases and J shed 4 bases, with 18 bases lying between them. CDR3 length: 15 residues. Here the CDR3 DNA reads TGTGCCAGTAGAGACGGGGCTTACCTAGCCTATGGCTACACCTTC. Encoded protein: CASRDGAYLAYGYTF.

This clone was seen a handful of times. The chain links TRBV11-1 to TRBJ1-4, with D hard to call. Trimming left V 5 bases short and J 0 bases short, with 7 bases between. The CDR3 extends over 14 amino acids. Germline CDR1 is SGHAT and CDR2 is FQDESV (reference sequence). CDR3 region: CASSMSTTNEKLFF. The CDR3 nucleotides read TGTGCCAGCAGCATGAGTACAACTAATGAAAAACTGTTTTTT. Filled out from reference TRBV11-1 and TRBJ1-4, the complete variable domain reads EAEVAQSPRYKITEKSQAVAFWCDPISGHATLYWYRQILGQGPELLVQFQDESVVDDSQLPKDRFSAERLKGVDSTLKIQPAELGDSAMYLCASSMSTTNEKLFFGSGTQLSVL.

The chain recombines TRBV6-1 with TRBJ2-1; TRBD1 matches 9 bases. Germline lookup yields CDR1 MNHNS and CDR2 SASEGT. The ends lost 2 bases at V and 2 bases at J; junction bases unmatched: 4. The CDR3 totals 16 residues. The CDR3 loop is CASSERGQGPYNEQFF. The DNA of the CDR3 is TGTGCCAGCAGTGAAAGGGGACAGGGACCCTACAATGAGCAGTTCTTC.

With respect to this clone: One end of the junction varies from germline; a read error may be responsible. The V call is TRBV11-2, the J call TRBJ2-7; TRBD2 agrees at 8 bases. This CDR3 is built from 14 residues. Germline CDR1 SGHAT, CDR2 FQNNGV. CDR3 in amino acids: CASSLEVYRAGGRF. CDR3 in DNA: TGTGCCAGCAGCTTAGAAGTATATCGGGCGGGGGGAAGGTTC.

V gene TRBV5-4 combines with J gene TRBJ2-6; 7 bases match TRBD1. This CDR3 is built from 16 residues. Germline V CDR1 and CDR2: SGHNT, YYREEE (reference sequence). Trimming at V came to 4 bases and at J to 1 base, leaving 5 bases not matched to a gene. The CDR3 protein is CASSQTGRSGANVLTF. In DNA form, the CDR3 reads TGTGCCAGCAGCCAGACAGGGAGATCTGGGGCCAACGTCCTGACTTTC.